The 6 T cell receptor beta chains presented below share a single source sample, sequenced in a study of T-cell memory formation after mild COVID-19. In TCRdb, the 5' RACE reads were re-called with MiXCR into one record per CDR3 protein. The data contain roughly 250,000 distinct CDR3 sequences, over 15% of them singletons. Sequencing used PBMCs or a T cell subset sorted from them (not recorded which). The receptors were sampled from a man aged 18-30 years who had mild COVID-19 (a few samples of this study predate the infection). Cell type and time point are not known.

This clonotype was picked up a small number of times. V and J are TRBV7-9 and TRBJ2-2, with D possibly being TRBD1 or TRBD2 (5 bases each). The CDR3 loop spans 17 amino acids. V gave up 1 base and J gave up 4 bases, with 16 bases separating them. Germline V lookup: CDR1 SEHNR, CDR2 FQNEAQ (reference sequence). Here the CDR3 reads CASSLGRQGRGTGELFF. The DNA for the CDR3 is TGTGCCAGCAGCTTAGGGAGGCAGGGAAGAGGCACCGGGGAGCTGTTTTTT.

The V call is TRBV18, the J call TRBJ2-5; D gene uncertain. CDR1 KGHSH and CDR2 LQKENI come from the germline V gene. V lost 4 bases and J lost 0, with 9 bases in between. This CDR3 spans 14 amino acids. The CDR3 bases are TGTGCCAGCTCACAATACTCGTACCAAGAGACCCAGTACTTC. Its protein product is CASSQYSYQETQYF.

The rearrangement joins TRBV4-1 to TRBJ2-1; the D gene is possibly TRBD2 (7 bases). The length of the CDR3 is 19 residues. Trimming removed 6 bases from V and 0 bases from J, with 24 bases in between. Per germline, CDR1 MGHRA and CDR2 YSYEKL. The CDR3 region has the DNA TGCGCCAGCAGTCAGGGAAGGTTGAGGGGGGGCAGCTCCTACAATGAGCAGTTCTTC. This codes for CASSQGRLRGGSSYNEQFF.

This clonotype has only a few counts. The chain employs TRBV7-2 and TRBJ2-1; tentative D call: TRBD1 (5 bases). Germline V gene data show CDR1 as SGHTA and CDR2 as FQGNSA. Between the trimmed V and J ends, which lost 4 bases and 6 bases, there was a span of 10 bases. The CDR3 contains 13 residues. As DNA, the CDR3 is TGTGCCAGCAGCTCTACCCAGGGCAATGAGCAGTTCTTC. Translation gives CASSSTQGNEQFF.

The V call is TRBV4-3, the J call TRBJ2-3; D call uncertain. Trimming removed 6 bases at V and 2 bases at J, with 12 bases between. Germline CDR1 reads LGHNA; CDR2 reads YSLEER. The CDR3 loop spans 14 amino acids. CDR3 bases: TGCGCCAGCAGATCCGGAGTAAACACAGATACGCAGTATTTT. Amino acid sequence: CASRSGVNTDTQYF.

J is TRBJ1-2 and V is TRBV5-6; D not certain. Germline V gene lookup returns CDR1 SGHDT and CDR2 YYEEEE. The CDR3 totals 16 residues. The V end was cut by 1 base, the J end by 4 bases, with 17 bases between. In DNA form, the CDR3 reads TGTGCCAGCAGCTTGAGGGAGGGAATCGGAGTCTATGGCTACACCTTC. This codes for CASSLREGIGVYGYTF. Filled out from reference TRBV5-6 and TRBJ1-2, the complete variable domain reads DAGVTQSPTHLIKTRGQQVTLRCSPKSGHDTVSWYQQALGQGPQFIFQYYEEEERQRGNFPDRFSGHQFPNYSSELNVNALLLGDSALYLCASSLREGIGVYGYTFGSGTRLTVV.